The clone carrying this T cell receptor beta chain has more than one count but fewer than ten. TCRdb re-analysed the 5' RACE reads in MiXCR, keeping a single row per CDR3 protein. The sample yields some 310,000 distinct CDR3 sequences, 20% to 25% seen once. The sample belongs to a study of T-cell memory formation after mild COVID-19. In the study overall: In these data, TCR clusters were largely donor specific.

Germline CDR1 reads SGHTA; CDR2 reads FQGNSA. This CDR3 spans 15 amino acids. V was clipped by 6 bases and J by 9 bases; unmatched bases: 14. Specimen: PBMCs or a T cell subset sorted from them (not recorded which). The chain combines TRBV7-2 with TRBJ2-1, with 7 bases aligning to TRBD1. This TCR was recovered from a man in his late teens or twenties who had mild COVID-19 (a few samples of this study predate the infection). Cell type and time point are not known. CDR3 amino acids: CASRDRQGVFGEQFF. DNA of the CDR3: TGTGCCAGCAGAGATCGACAGGGTGTCTTCGGTGAGCAGTTCTTC.